The rows below give T cell receptor beta chains drawn from one sample of a study of Ad26.COV2.S vaccination and SARS-CoV-2 variants. Profiled with immunoSEQ multiplex PCR; TCRdb holds only in-frame clones, not every one. This table has around 250,000 clones, around 90% appearing once. Here the sequenced sample was peripheral blood, taken in a trial of Ad26.COV2.S vaccine versus placebo. The receptors were gathered from a person aged 18 to 59 who received the Ad26.COV2.S COVID-19 vaccine or a placebo. The CDR3 runs from the conserved cysteine through the conserved F or W. The D gene is left open where the match is weak. Part of the rows lack a size; the others show once, few, many or a class for expanded clones.

V	D	size	J	CDR3	DNA
TRBV7-2	TRBD1	.	TRBJ1-1	CASSPRQGAGTEAFF	TGTGCCAGCAGCCCGAGACAGGGGGCGGGCACTGAAGCTTTCTTT
TRBV27	.	.	TRBJ1-2	CASSLSLWEVANYGYTF	TGTGCCAGCAGTTTATCCCTGTGGGAGGTGGCTAACTATGGCTACACCTTC
TRBV27	.	.	TRBJ2-1	CASSLRSRNEQFF	TGTGCCAGCAGCTTAAGGTCGCGGAATGAGCAGTTCTTC
TRBV6-1	TRBD1	.	TRBJ1-5	CASSARYNRGEGQPQHF	TGTGCCAGCAGTGCCCGTTACAACAGGGGGGAAGGGCAGCCCCAGCATTTT
TRBV4-3	.	.	TRBJ2-7	CASSQAPPGPYEQYF	TGCGCCAGCAGCCAAGCCCCCCCTGGCCCCTACGAGCAGTACTTC
TRBV6-2/TRBV6-3	.	few	TRBJ1-1	CASSYSPQGFEAFF	TGTGCCAGCAGTTACTCTCCACAGGGATTTGAAGCTTTCTTT
TRBV30	.	once	TRBJ1-2	CAWSRSSSNYGYTF	TGTGCCTGGAGTAGGAGCTCCTCTAACTATGGCTACACCTTC
TRBV6-6	.	.	TRBJ2-1	CASSYSIEDEQFF	TGTGCCAGCAGTTACTCCATCGAGGACGAGCAGTTCTTC
TRBV30	TRBD1	few	TRBJ1-6	CAWSVTGGNSPLHF	TGTGCCTGGAGTGTAACAGGGGGTAATTCACCCCTCCACTTT
TRBV30	.	once	TRBJ1-1	CAWSWGGGSNTEAFF	TGTGCCTGGAGTTGGGGCGGGGGTTCGAACACTGAAGCTTTCTTT
TRBV7-6	.	.	TRBJ2-1	CASSLEGDFYNEQFF	TGTGCCAGCAGCTTAGAAGGGGACTTCTACAATGAGCAGTTCTTC
TRBV30	.	.	TRBJ1-5	CAATPGLNQPQHF	TGTGCCGCAACCCCTGGGCTCAATCAGCCCCAGCATTTT
TRBV7-9	.	.	TRBJ2-7	CASSPNGGGLYEQYF	TGTGCCAGCAGCCCGAATGGTGGGGGGCTCTACGAGCAGTACTTC
TRBV3-1/TRBV3-2	.	few	TRBJ1-2	CASSLGATAGGYTF	TGTGCCAGCAGCCTTGGTGCAACTGCGGGGGGCTACACCTTC
TRBV4-3	TRBD2	.	TRBJ2-7	CASSLHSGGSYEQYF	TGCGCCAGCAGCCTGCATAGCGGGGGCTCCTACGAGCAGTACTTC
TRBV5-6	.	.	TRBJ2-5	CASSLWTLPLMETQYF	TGTGCCAGCAGCTTGTGGACCTTACCCCTAATGGAGACCCAGTACTTC
TRBV9	TRBD2	.	TRBJ2-1	CASSVGGAYNEQFF	TGTGCCAGCAGCGTTGGGGGGGCCTACAATGAGCAGTTCTTC
TRBV6-5	.	.	TRBJ2-7	CASSYSGLYEQYF	TGTGCCAGCAGTTACTCGGGTCTGTACGAGCAGTACTTC
TRBV6-4	.	.	TRBJ2-3	CASSDSTTDTQYF	TGTGCCAGCAGTGACTCGACCACAGATACGCAGTATTTT
TRBV6-2/TRBV6-3	TRBD1	.	TRBJ1-5	CASSYGRGREGQPQHF	TGTGCCAGCAGTTACGGCAGGGGGCGAGAGGGTCAGCCCCAGCATTTT
TRBV7-2	.	.	TRBJ2-3	CASSLAGHPGDTQYF	TGTGCCAGCAGCTTAGCCGGACACCCGGGAGATACGCAGTATTTT
TRBV5-1	.	.	TRBJ2-1	CASSLEENRGYNEQFF	TGCGCCAGCAGCTTGGAAGAAAACCGGGGCTACAATGAGCAGTTCTTC
TRBV12-3/TRBV12-4	.	.	TRBJ2-5	CASTRTPKETQYF	TGTGCCAGCACCAGGACACCGAAAGAGACCCAGTACTTC
TRBV7-9	.	.	TRBJ1-5	CASSPGSDSNQPQHF	TGTGCCAGCAGCCCTGGTTCAGATAGCAATCAGCCCCAGCATTTT
TRBV11-2	.	.	TRBJ1-6	CASSLIQNNSPLHF	TGTGCCAGCAGCTTAATACAGAATAATTCACCCCTCCACTTT
TRBV10-3	TRBD2	.	TRBJ2-5	CAISGASGGQETQYF	TGTGCCATCAGTGGGGCCAGCGGGGGGCAAGAGACCCAGTACTTC
TRBV5-1	TRBD1	.	TRBJ1-6	CASSSRQGQSPLHF	TGCGCCAGCAGCTCCAGACAGGGGCAGTCACCCCTCCACTTT
TRBV29-1	.	.	TRBJ2-3	CSVPQGRTDTQYF	TGCAGCGTTCCCCAGGGCCGCACAGATACGCAGTATTTT
TRBV18	TRBD1	.	TRBJ1-1	CASSEDRGEAFF	TGTGCCAGCTCAGAGGACAGGGGTGAAGCTTTCTTT
TRBV7-6	.	.	TRBJ2-2	CASSLAPANTGELFF	TGTGCCAGCAGCTTAGCCCCAGCGAACACCGGGGAGCTGTTTTTT
TRBV7-9	.	.	TRBJ1-2	CASPKGGARADYGYTF	TGTGCCAGCCCTAAGGGGGGGGCCAGGGCGGACTATGGCTACACCTTC
TRBV5-1	.	.	TRBJ1-2	CASSLDSLRYGYTF	TGCGCCAGCAGCTTGGACAGTTTAAGATATGGCTACACCTTC
TRBV7-2	.	.	TRBJ2-3	CASKTDTDTQYF	TGTGCCAGCAAAACCGACACAGATACGCAGTATTTT
TRBV30	TRBD1	once	TRBJ2-7	CAWSRTGGDYEQYF	TGTGCCTGGAGTCGTACAGGGGGCGACTACGAGCAGTACTTC
TRBV19	.	once	TRBJ2-1	CASSTRGSNEQFF	TGTGCCAGTAGTACCCGTGGGTCCAATGAGCAGTTCTTC
TRBV2	TRBD1	.	TRBJ2-7	CASSRDRGYSYEQYF	TGTGCCAGCAGCCGAGACAGGGGGTATTCCTACGAGCAGTACTTC
TRBV18	TRBD1	.	TRBJ2-5	CASSPARTGQETQYF	TGTGCCAGCTCACCAGCACGGACAGGGCAAGAGACCCAGTACTTC
TRBV2	TRBD1	.	TRBJ1-6	CASRTGEVSPLHF	TGTGCCAGCAGAACAGGGGAGGTTTCACCCCTCCACTTT
TRBV10-3	.	few	TRBJ2-2	CAITATGLNTGELFF	TGTGCCATCACAGCGACAGGTCTTAACACCGGGGAGCTGTTTTTT
TRBV30	.	.	TRBJ2-5	CAWSISRAQETQYF	TGTGCCTGGAGTATTAGTCGGGCCCAAGAGACCCAGTACTTC
TRBV7-3	TRBD2	.	TRBJ2-1	CASSLMGLAGRNEQFF	TGTGCCAGCAGCTTAATGGGACTAGCGGGGAGGAATGAGCAGTTCTTC
TRBV18	TRBD1	.	TRBJ2-1	CASSTRQGYNEQFF	TGTGCCAGTTCGACCCGACAGGGTTACAATGAGCAGTTCTTC
TRBV7-3	.	.	TRBJ2-5	CASSLQGMETQYF	TGTGCCAGCAGCCTACAAGGGATGGAGACCCAGTACTTC
TRBV5-6	TRBD2	.	TRBJ2-3	CASSFGLAVLGNEDTQYF	TGTGCCAGCAGCTTTGGACTAGCGGTCCTTGGGAACGAGGATACGCAGTATTTT
TRBV7-2	.	once	TRBJ1-6	CASSLAGNGSPLHF	TGTGCCAGCAGCTTAGCAGGAAATGGCTCACCCCTCCACTTT
TRBV6-1	.	.	TRBJ1-5	CASSEALRGSHQPQHF	TGTGCCAGCAGTGAAGCGCTTCGAGGCAGCCATCAGCCCCAGCATTTT
TRBV6-5	.	.	TRBJ2-2	CASSYSQGNTGELFF	TGTGCCAGCAGTTACTCTCAGGGGAACACCGGGGAGCTGTTTTTT
TRBV6-2/TRBV6-3	.	once	TRBJ1-4	CASSYRAPPDELFF	TGTGCCAGCAGTTACAGGGCCCCACCGGATGAACTGTTTTTT